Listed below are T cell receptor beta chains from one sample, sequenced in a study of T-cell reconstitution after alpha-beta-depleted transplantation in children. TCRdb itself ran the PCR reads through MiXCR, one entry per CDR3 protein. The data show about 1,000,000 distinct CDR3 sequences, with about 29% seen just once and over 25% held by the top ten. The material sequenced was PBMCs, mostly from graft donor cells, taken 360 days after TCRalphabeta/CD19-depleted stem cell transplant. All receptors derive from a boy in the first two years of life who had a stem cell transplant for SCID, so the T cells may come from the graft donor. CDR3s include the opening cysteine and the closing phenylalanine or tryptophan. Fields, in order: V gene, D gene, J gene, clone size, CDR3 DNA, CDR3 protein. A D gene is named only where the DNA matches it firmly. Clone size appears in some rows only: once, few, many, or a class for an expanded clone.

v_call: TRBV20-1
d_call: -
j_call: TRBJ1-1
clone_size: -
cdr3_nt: TGCAGTGCTAGAGATCTGTTGCCAGGTCTGGACACTGAAGCTTTCTTT
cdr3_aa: CSARDLLPGLDTEAFF

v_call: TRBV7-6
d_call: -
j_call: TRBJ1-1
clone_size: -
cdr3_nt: TGTGCCAGCAGCTTACGGGGCGGGCATAACACTGAAGCTTTCTTT
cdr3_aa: CASSLRGGHNTEAFF

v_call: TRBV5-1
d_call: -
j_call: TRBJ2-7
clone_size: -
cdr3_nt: TGCGCCAGCAGCGCAGGGACGACCCCAGAAATCCACGAGCAGTACTTC
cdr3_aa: CASSAGTTPEIHEQYF

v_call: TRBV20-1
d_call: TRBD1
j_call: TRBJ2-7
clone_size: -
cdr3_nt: TGCAGTGCGGAAACAGGGGGCGGTGGGTACGAGCAGTACTTC
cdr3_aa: CSAETGGGGYEQYF

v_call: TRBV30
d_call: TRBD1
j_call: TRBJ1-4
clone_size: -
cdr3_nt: TGTGCCTGGAGCATCCACGGGACAGGAGCCTACGAACTGTTTTTT
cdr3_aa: CAWSIHGTGAYELFF

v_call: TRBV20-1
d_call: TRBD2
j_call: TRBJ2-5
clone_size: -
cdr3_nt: TGCAGTGCTAGACGGCAGACCCGGGGGGCCCAGTACTTC
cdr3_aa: CSARRQTRGAQYF

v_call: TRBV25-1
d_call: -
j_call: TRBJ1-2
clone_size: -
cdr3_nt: TGTGCCAGCAGTGATACGGGGGCTGGCTACACCTTC
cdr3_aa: CASSDTGAGYTF

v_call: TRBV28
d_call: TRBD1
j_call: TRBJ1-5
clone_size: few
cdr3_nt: TGTGCCAGCAGTTTTTTTGACAGGGGCCAGCATTTT
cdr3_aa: CASSFFDRGQHF

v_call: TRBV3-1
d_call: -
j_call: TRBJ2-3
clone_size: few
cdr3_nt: TGTGCCAGCAGCCAAGAGGGACTTAACACGGGTACGCAGTATTTT
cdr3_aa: CASSQEGLNTGTQYF

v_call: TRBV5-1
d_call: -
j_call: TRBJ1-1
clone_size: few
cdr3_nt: TGCGCCAGCAAATACAGCGAGAACACTGAAGCTTTCTTT
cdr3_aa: CASKYSENTEAFF

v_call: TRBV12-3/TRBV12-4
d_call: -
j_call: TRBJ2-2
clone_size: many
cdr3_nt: TGTGCCAGCAGAGACACGGGAACCGGGGAGCTGTTTTTT
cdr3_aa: CASRDTGTGELFF

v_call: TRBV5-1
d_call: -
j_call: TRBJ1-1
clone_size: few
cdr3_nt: TGCGCCAGCAGCTTGATGGTTCCTTACTCTGAAGCTTTCTTT
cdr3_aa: CASSLMVPYSEAFF

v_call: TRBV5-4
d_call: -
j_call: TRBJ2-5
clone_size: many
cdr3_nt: TGTGCCAGCAGCTTAGTGGGAGGGGGGCAAGAGACCCAGTACTTC
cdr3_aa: CASSLVGGGQETQYF

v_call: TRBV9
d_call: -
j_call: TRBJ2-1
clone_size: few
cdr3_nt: TGTGCCAGCAGCACGTTGCCCAGCTCCTACAATGAGCAGTTCTTC
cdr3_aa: CASSTLPSSYNEQFF

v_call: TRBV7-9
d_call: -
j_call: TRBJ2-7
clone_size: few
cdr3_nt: TGTGCCAGCAGCTTAACAGGAGCCTTCTACGAGCAGTACTTC
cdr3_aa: CASSLTGAFYEQYF

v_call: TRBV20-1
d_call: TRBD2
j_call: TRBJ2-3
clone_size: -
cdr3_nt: TGCAGTGCTAGAAGGCTAGCGGGGTCCGCAGATACGCAGTATTTT
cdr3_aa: CSARRLAGSADTQYF

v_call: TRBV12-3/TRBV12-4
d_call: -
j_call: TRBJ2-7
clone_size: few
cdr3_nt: TGTGCCAGCAGTTTAGGTGCTGGCAACTACGAGCAGTACTTC
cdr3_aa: CASSLGAGNYEQYF

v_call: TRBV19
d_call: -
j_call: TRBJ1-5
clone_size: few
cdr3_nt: TGTGCCAGTAAGGTCCAGACGGGGAGAAGGGGCAATCAGCCCCAGCATTTT
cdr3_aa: CASKVQTGRRGNQPQHF

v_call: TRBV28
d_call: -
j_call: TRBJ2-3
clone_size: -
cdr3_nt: TGTGCCAGCAGTAGGGACGGTGAGACGACAGATACGCAGTATTTT
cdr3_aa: CASSRDGETTDTQYF

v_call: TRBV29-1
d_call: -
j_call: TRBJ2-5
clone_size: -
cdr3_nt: TGCAGCGTTTGGGTTAAAGAGACCCAGTACTTC
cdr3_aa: CSVWVKETQYF

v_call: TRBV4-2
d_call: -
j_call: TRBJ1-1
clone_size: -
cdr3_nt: TGTGCCAGCAGCCCTGGACTCATGTACTCTGAAGCTTTCTTT
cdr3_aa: CASSPGLMYSEAFF

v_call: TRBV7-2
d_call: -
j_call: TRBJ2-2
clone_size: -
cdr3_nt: TGTGCCAGCAGCCAGAATGCGGCGAGGACCGGGGAGCTGTTTTTT
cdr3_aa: CASSQNAARTGELFF

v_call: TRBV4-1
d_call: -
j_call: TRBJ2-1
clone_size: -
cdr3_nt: TGCGCCAGCAGCCAACTCGAGGCTAGGTATGAGCAGTTCTTC
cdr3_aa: CASSQLEARYEQFF

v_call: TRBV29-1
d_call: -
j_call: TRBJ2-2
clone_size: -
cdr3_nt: TGCAGCGTTGAAAAACACACCGGGGAGCTGTTTTTT
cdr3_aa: CSVEKHTGELFF

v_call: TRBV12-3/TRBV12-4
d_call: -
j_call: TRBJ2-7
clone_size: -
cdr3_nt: TGTGCCAGCAGCTCCCTTGACAGGAAAGTCTACGAGCAGTACTTC
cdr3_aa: CASSSLDRKVYEQYF

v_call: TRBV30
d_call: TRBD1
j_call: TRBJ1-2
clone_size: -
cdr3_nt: TGTGCCTGGAGTGTACAGGGGTTATGGAACGGCTACACCTTC
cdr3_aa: CAWSVQGLWNGYTF

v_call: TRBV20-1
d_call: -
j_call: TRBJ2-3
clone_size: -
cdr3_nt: TGCAGTGCTAGAGGTGTACCGACGAGCACAGATACGCAGTATTTT
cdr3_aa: CSARGVPTSTDTQYF

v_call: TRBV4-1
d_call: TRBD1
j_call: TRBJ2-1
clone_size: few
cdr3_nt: TGCGCCAGCAGCCAATTAAGGGACAGGGATTCCTACAATGAGCAGTTCTTC
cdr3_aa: CASSQLRDRDSYNEQFF

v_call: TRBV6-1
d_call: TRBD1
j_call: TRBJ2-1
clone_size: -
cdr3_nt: TGTGCCAGCAGTGAAGCGCCGGGACAGGGCTTTGGGAAGTTCTTC
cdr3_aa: CASSEAPGQGFGKFF

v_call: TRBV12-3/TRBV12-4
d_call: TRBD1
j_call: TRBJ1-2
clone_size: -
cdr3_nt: TGTGCCAGCAGTTCACAGGGGGCTGCCTATGGCTACACCTTC
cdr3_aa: CASSSQGAAYGYTF

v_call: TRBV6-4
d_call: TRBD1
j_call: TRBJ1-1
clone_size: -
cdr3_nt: TGTGCCAGCAGGGAAGATGACAGGGCGATGAACACTGAAGCTTTCTTT
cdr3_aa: CASREDDRAMNTEAFF

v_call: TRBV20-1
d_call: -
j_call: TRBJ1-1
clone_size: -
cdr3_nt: TGCAGTGCTCGAGACAGTGTGAACACTGAAGCTTTCTTT
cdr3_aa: CSARDSVNTEAFF

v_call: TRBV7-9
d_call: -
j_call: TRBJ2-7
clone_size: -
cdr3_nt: TGTGCCAGCAGCTTTCTGCGCCCGGGGGAATCCTACGAGCAGTACTTC
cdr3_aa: CASSFLRPGESYEQYF

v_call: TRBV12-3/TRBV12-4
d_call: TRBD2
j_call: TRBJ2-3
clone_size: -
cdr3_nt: TGTGCCAGCACCCCGGGACTAGCGTACACAGATACGCAGTATTTT
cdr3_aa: CASTPGLAYTDTQYF

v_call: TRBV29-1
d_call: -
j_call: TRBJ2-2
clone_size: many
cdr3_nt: TGCAGCGTGGGACGCACCGGGGAGCTGTTTTTT
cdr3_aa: CSVGRTGELFF

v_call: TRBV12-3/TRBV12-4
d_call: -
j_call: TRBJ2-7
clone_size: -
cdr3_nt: TGTGCCAGCAGTTTCCTTTCGCGGTACGAGCAGTACTTC
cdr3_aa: CASSFLSRYEQYF

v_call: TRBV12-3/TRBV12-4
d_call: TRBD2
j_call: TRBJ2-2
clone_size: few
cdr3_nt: TGTGCCAGCAGTTCCAAGCGGGGGGTCAACACCGGGGAGCTGTTTTTT
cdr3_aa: CASSSKRGVNTGELFF

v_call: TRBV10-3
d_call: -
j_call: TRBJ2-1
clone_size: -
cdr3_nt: TGTGCCATCAGTGATATGGGGACGGGACAGTTCTTC
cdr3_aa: CAISDMGTGQFF

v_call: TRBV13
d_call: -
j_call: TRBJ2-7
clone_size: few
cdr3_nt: TGTGCCAGCAGCTCCCGAGCCCCCGCCTACGAGCAGTACTTC
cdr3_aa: CASSSRAPAYEQYF

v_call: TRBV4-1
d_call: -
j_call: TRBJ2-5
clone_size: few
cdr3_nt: TGCGCCAGCAGCTTAGGATCGACTGGGCGGGAGACCCAGTACTTC
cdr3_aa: CASSLGSTGRETQYF

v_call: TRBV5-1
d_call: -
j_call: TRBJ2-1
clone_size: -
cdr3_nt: TGCGCCAGCAGCTTGCCCCGGTTAGTCAATGAGCAGTTCTTC
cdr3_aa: CASSLPRLVNEQFF

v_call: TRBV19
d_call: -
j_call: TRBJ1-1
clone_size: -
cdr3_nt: TGTGCCAGTAGTATGCCCGGGCACACTGAAGCTTTCTTT
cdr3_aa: CASSMPGHTEAFF

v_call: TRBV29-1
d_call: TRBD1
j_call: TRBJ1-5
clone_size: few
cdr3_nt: TGCAGCGTTGGCGGACAGGGAAGCGGTCAGCCCCAGCATTTT
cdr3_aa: CSVGGQGSGQPQHF

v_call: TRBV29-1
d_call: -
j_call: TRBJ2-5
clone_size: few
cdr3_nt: TGCAGCGCCGCCCGGGACGGCCAAGAGACCCAGTACTTC
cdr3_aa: CSAARDGQETQYF

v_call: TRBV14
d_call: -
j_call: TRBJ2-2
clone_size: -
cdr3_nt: TGTGCCAGCAGCCAGGTGGGCCGACAGAACACCGGGGAGCTGTTTTTT
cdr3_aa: CASSQVGRQNTGELFF

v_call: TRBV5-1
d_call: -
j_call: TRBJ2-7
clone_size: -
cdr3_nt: TGCGCCAGCAGCTGGGAGAAGGGGGCCTACGAGCAGTACTTC
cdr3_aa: CASSWEKGAYEQYF

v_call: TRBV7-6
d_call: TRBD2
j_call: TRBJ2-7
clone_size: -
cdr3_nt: TGTGCCAGCAGCCCAGTGACTAGCGGGTCCCACTACGAGCAGTACTTC
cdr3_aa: CASSPVTSGSHYEQYF